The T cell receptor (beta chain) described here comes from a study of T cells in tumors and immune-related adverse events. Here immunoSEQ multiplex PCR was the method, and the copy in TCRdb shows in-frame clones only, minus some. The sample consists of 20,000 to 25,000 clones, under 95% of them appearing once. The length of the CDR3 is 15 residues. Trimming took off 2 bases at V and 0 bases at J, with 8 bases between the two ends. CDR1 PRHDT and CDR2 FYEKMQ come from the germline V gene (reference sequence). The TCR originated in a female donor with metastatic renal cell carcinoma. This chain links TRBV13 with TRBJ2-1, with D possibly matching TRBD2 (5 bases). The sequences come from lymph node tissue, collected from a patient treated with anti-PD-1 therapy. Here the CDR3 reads CASSLRSGSYNEQFF. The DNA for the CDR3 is TGTGCCAGCAGCTTACGGAGCGGCTCCTACAATGAGCAGTTCTTC.